A selection of T cell receptor beta chains follows, all from one sample in a study of blood T cell repertoires in COVID-19. Assay used: immunoSEQ multiplex PCR; TCRdb lists only in-frame clones, some missing. This sample yields 100,000 to 150,000 clones, of which about 74% are seen a single time; 6% belongs to the top ten. The material sequenced was peripheral blood. These receptors originate from a man aged 80 or over with COVID-19, enrolled during active disease. Both conserved end residues are part of each CDR3. The order of the fields is CDR3 length, J gene, clone size, D gene, V gene, CDR3 DNA, CDR3 protein. D genes are given only for firm matches. Size is stated for part of the rows, as once, few or many counts, or as a class when the clone is expanded.

16 TRBJ1-5 NA NA TRBV24-1 TGTGCCACCAGTGACCCCGGGGGGGGAGAGAATCAGCCCCAGCATTTT CATSDPGGGENQPQHF
16 TRBJ1-2 few TRBD1 TRBV19 TGTGCCAGTAGTAGGTTCGCAATGGACAGGGTAAATGGCTACACCTTC CASSRFAMDRVNGYTF
15 TRBJ2-4 once TRBD1 TRBV30 TGTGCCTGGAGTGGGACAGGGGCTACCAAAAACATTCAGTACTTC CAWSGTGATKNIQYF
15 TRBJ2-1 NA NA TRBV18 TGTGCCAGCTCACCACCCCTCCGCGCCTACAATGAGCAGTTCTTC CASSPPLRAYNEQFF
17 TRBJ2-7 NA TRBD2 TRBV7-9 TGTGCCAGCACCTCCTCTTTCGGGGGAGGGCCTCGGGGGGAGCAGTACTTC CASTSSFGGGPRGEQYF
14 TRBJ1-1 NA TRBD1 TRBV20-1 TGCAGTGCTAGTGCGCGGACAGGATCTACTGAAGCTTTCTTT CSASARTGSTEAFF
12 TRBJ2-5 few NA TRBV6-6 TGTGCCAGCAGTTACCTTAGCAGGACCCAGTACTTC CASSYLSRTQYF
14 TRBJ1-6 NA NA TRBV30 TGTGCCTGGAGCCCCGGGGGTACCTTATCACCCCTCCACTTT CAWSPGGTLSPLHF
16 TRBJ2-2 few TRBD2 TRBV28 TGTGCCAGCAGTTCTTGGACTAGCGGGAGTCCCGGGGAGCTGTTTTTT CASSSWTSGSPGELFF
12 TRBJ2-5 NA NA TRBV6-5 TGTGCCAGCAACACAGGGTCAGGGACCCAGTACTTC CASNTGSGTQYF
17 TRBJ1-1 NA NA TRBV4-1 TGCGCCAGCAGCCAAGAAGGGCTTTGGACCCTAGCCACTGAAGCTTTCTTT CASSQEGLWTLATEAFF
14 TRBJ2-7 few NA TRBV7-8 TGTGCCAGCAGCCAGAGGAGCCCTCTCCAGGGGCAGTACTTC CASSQRSPLQGQYF
13 TRBJ1-3 NA NA TRBV6-5 TGTGCCAGCAGGGGACACTCTGGAAACACCATATATTTT CASRGHSGNTIYF
16 TRBJ1-4 NA NA TRBV28 TGTGCCAGCAGTTTATCCGGGGGGCTCGCTAATGAAAAACTGTTTTTT CASSLSGGLANEKLFF
18 TRBJ2-1 once TRBD2 TRBV27 TGTGCCAGCAGTTTATCAGTTTCCCTAGCGGGAAACGAGAATGAGCAGTTCTTC CASSLSVSLAGNENEQFF
17 TRBJ2-1 NA TRBD2 TRBV7-3 TGTGCCAGCAGCTTAACGTACTCTAGACTAGCAGTAAATGAGCAGTTCTTC CASSLTYSRLAVNEQFF
18 TRBJ1-5 NA NA TRBV19 TGTGCCAGTAGCAGCCGGGAGGCCGCGGGCCTTAGGAATCAGCCCCAGCATTTT CASSSREAAGLRNQPQHF
15 TRBJ2-1 NA TRBD2 TRBV7-3 TGTGCCAGCAGCCCTGGGACTAGCGGGAGCGCTGAGCAGTTCTTC CASSPGTSGSAEQFF
14 TRBJ2-7 NA NA TRBV7-9 TGTGCCAGCAGAGCGATGGCGGACAGCTACGAGCAGTACTTC CASRAMADSYEQYF
13 TRBJ2-3 NA NA TRBV27 TGTGCCAGCAGTCCCTTTAACACAGATACGCAGTATTTT CASSPFNTDTQYF
16 TRBJ2-7 NA TRBD2 TRBV10-3 TGTGCCATCAGAGGTGCGGGAGGATCCAGCTCCTACGAGCAGTACTTC CAIRGAGGSSSYEQYF
13 TRBJ1-5 NA NA TRBV27 TGTGCCAGCAGTTCCCAGGGTCGTCAGCCCCAGCATTTT CASSSQGRQPQHF
13 TRBJ2-2 NA NA TRBV29-1 TGCAGCGTTGAGGCCCAAATCACCGGGGAGCTGTTTTTT CSVEAQITGELFF
15 TRBJ2-2 NA NA TRBV21-1 TGTGCCAGCAGTATCAGCGGGAGTGCGACCGGGGAGCTGTTTTTT CASSISGSATGELFF
16 TRBJ2-1 NA TRBD2 TRBV2 TGTGCCAGCAGTGAAGAGGTAGCGGGAAGGGGGGATGAGCAGTTCTTC CASSEEVAGRGDEQFF
18 TRBJ2-1 NA TRBD1 TRBV18 TGTGCCAGCTCACGAGGGATCGGGACAGGGGCCACCTACAATGAGCAGTTCTTC CASSRGIGTGATYNEQFF
17 TRBJ1-4 NA TRBD1 TRBV7-2 TGTGCCAGCAGCTTCCGACAGGGCCAGGGAACTAATGAAAAACTGTTTTTT CASSFRQGQGTNEKLFF
17 TRBJ1-4 NA NA TRBV11-2 TGTGCCAGCAGTTTAGGCCCCTCACAGGCAACTAATGAAAAACTGTTTTTT CASSLGPSQATNEKLFF
13 TRBJ1-5 NA NA TRBV2 TGTGCCACTAGGCAGGGTAGCAATCAGCCCCAGCATTTT CATRQGSNQPQHF
17 TRBJ2-7 NA TRBD1 TRBV10-3 TGTGCCATCAGTGAGTTCACCCTAGACAGGGGGCCCTACGAGCAGTACTTC CAISEFTLDRGPYEQYF
15 TRBJ1-2 NA NA TRBV5-1 TGCGCCAGCAGCTTGGACCCGACAGCTAACTATGGCTACACCTTC CASSLDPTANYGYTF
17 TRBJ2-7 NA TRBD1 TRBV5-1 TGCGCCAGCAGCTTGAGGACAGGGGGTTCGCCGGCCTACGAGCAGTACTTC CASSLRTGGSPAYEQYF
15 TRBJ2-5 NA TRBD1 TRBV6-5 TGTGCCAGCAGTTACTCCGACAGGGCCCAAGAGACCCAGTACTTC CASSYSDRAQETQYF
13 TRBJ1-1 NA NA TRBV2 TGTGCCAGCAGTGCCGAACAGAACACTGAAGCTTTCTTT CASSAEQNTEAFF
14 TRBJ2-3 few TRBD2 TRBV18 TGTGCCAGCTCACCGACTAGCGCCACAGATACGCAGTATTTT CASSPTSATDTQYF
13 TRBJ1-2 few TRBD1 TRBV15 TGTGCCACCCGACCGGGACAGGGGTTTGGCTACACCTTC CATRPGQGFGYTF